Presented here are 28 T cell receptor beta chains from one specimen sequenced in a study of beta chain features in type 1 diabetes. Overall study findings and caveats: Across all four CD4+ subsets, people with type 1 diabetes showed modestly shorter TCRB CDR3s.

Every isolated RNA sample was fully reverse transcribed, so sequencing captured expressed TCRB transcripts. Using immunoSEQ multiplex PCR, the repertoire was profiled, and TCRdb retains in-frame clones only, with some absent. The sample includes approximately 250,000 clones, approximately 24% seen only once; the top ten take roughly 0.011%. Their target antigens are unknown. Sequenced: naive CD4+ T cells from blood. These receptors were collected from a woman aged 25-40 years with type 1 diabetes.

In this sample, this clone turned up once. This rearrangement joins TRBV5-1 to TRBJ1-2, with no clear D. CDR3 length equals 14 residues. V dropped 2 bases and J dropped 4 bases, with 12 bases sitting between them. CDR1 SGHRS and CDR2 YFSETQ come from the germline V gene. CDR3 sequence: CASSFGTGSYGYTF. CDR3 in DNA: TGCGCCAGCAGCTTTGGAACGGGGAGCTATGGCTACACCTTC.

This clone was picked up a small number of times. V gene TRBV5-1 combines with J gene TRBJ1-2; 8 positions match TRBD1. The CDR3 spans 14 residues. Germline V gene data show CDR1 as SGHRS and CDR2 as YFSETQ. V was pared by 7 bases and J by 6 bases, with 11 bases of the junction left unmatched. The CDR3 here is CASAKAGTGDGYTF. CDR3 sequence (DNA): TGCGCCAGCGCGAAAGCTGGGACAGGTGATGGCTACACCTTC.

The V call is TRBV28, the J call TRBJ1-2, with D unclear. Trimming left V 3 bases short and J 2 bases short, with 7 bases between. CDR3 length: 13 amino acids. The germline V gene has CDR1 MDHEN and CDR2 SYDVKM. The CDR3 protein is CASSLRQNYGYTF. The CDR3, as DNA: TGTGCCAGCAGTTTGAGGCAGAACTATGGCTACACCTTC.

The J gene is TRBJ2-7, the V gene TRBV25-1; D call uncertain. The V gene's germline CDR1 is MGHDK and CDR2 SYGVNS. The CDR3 is made up of 12 amino acids. Trimming stripped 4 bases from V and 9 bases from J, with 13 bases between. The CDR3 protein is CASSAGSKRQYF. In DNA form, the CDR3 reads TGTGCCAGCAGTGCTGGTAGTAAGCGGCAGTACTTC.

This sequence joins TRBV6-5 and TRBJ2-1; 8 bases align to TRBD2. In germline, CDR1 is MNHEY, CDR2 SVGAGI. The CDR3 length is 14 residues. V lost 6 bases and J lost 7; bases outside the gene matches: 8. CDR3 nucleotides: TGTGCCAGCAGGACCTTAGCGGGGCCGAATGAGCAGTTCTTC. Encoded protein: CASRTLAGPNEQFF.

The chain joins TRBV14 to TRBJ2-5; D ambiguous. Germline assignment: CDR1 SGHDN and CDR2 FVKESK. The CDR3 has 15 residues. V lost 0 bases, J lost 2 bases, and 10 bases lay in between. This chain's CDR3 is CASSQELGSQETQYF. The DNA of the CDR3 is TGTGCCAGCAGCCAAGAATTGGGCAGTCAAGAGACCCAGTACTTC.

This clone was seen a few times. V and J are TRBV5-1 and TRBJ2-1; 7 positions match TRBD1. The CDR3 runs to 14 residues. Germline trimming cut 6 bases from V and 3 bases from J; bases unmatched to any gene: 6. The germline CDR1 and CDR2 sequences are SGHRS and YFSETQ. The CDR3 bases are TGCGCCAGCAAAATTGGGACAGTCTACAATGAGCAGTTCTTC. It encodes CASKIGTVYNEQFF.

CDR3 sequence reads: CASSLWTGEGDEQFF. The CDR3 nucleotides are TGTGCCAGCAGCCTCTGGACGGGGGAGGGCGATGAGCAGTTCTTC. This chain joins TRBV9 and TRBJ2-1; 7 bases match TRBD2. This CDR3 contains 15 residues. CDR1 SGDLS and CDR2 YYNGEE come from the germline V gene. The trim removed 4 bases at V and 8 bases at J, leaving 12 bases unmatched. Full variable domain (missing parts from reference TRBV9 and TRBJ2-1): DSGVTQTPKHLITATGQRVTLRCSPRSGDLSVYWYQQSLDQGLQFLIQYYNGEERAKGNILERFSAQQFPDLHSELNLSSLELGDSALYFCASSLWTGEGDEQFFGPGTRLTVL.

V usage is TRBV5-1 and J usage is TRBJ1-1; no definite D call. V was pared by 0 bases and J by 2 bases, with 8 bases between. The CDR3 contains 14 residues. Germline lookup yields CDR1 SGHRS and CDR2 YFSETQ. CDR3 amino acids: CASSLGSGNTEAFF. Here the CDR3 DNA reads TGCGCCAGCAGCTTGGGTTCGGGAAACACTGAAGCTTTCTTT.

There are a few counts of this clone. This sequence joins TRBV19 and TRBJ2-1; D remains ambiguous. Per the germline V gene, CDR1 is LNHDA and CDR2 is SQIVND (reference sequence). CDR3 length equals 14 residues. The ends were cut back, 7 bases at V and 7 bases at J, with 17 bases in the middle. The DNA for the CDR3 is TGTGCCAGTACTTCGCCTGGAGTTGGTAATGAGCAGTTCTTC. It encodes CASTSPGVGNEQFF.

There are a few counts of this clone. The chain combines TRBV18 with TRBJ1-5; no clear D gene. The V end was cut by 6 bases, the J end by 2 bases, with 11 bases between. CDR1 and CDR2 from the germline V gene are KGHSH and LQKENI. The CDR3 is 14 amino acids. CDR3 in DNA: TGTGCCAGCTCGATCGGTGAGGGCAATCAGCCCCAGCATTTT. It specifies CASSIGEGNQPQHF.

The chain uses TRBV5-1 and TRBJ1-1, with no clear D. Germline V gives CDR1 SGHRS, CDR2 YFSETQ. There are 15 residues in the CDR3. V was cut by 4 bases and J by 5 bases, with 18 bases left in between. The CDR3 nucleotides read TGCGCCAGCAGCCCAACAGCCGGGGATTATACTGAAGCTTTCTTT. It encodes CASSPTAGDYTEAFF.

The J gene is TRBJ1-1, the V gene TRBV7-6, with D unclear. The germline gives CDR1 SGHVS, CDR2 FNYEAQ. The CDR3 contains 14 residues. V lost 5 bases and J 2 bases, leaving 12 bases between the germline ends. The CDR3 nucleotides read TGTGCCAGCAGCCCCGGCAGGCTTAACACTGAAGCTTTCTTT. This translates into CASSPGRLNTEAFF.

V usage is TRBV5-1 and J usage is TRBJ2-7, with 7 nucleotides matching TRBD2. Germline V gene data show CDR1 as SGHRS and CDR2 as YFSETQ. There are 11 residues in the CDR3. Losses at the gene ends were 5 bases for V and 7 bases for J; bases not matched to a gene: 3. CDR3 bases: TGCGCCAGCAGGCTAGCGGATGAGCAGTACTTC. This encodes CASRLADEQYF. Filled out from reference TRBV5-1 and TRBJ2-7, the complete variable domain reads KAGVTQTPRYLIKTRGQQVTLSCSPISGHRSVSWYQQTPGQGLQFLFEYFSETQRNKGNFPGRFSGRQFSNSRSEMNVSTLELGDSALYLCASRLADEQYFGPGTRLTVT.

CDR3 protein: CATSPLANTGELFF. In DNA, the CDR3 is TGCGCCACCTCTCCCTTAGCGAACACCGGGGAGCTGTTTTTT. V usage is TRBV5-1 and J usage is TRBJ2-2; D remains unclear. CDR1 SGHRS and CDR2 YFSETQ come from the germline V gene. The CDR3 covers 14 residues. Deletions cut 9 bases from V and 0 bases from J, with 12 bases between.

This clone showed up just a few times. The chain uses TRBV30 and TRBJ2-7; D might be TRBD2 (5 bases). The CDR3 is made up of 13 amino acids. V lost 2 bases and J 5 bases, leaving 13 bases between the germline ends. Germline V gene data show CDR1 as GTSNPN and CDR2 as SVGIG (reference sequence). CDR3 coding DNA: TGTGCCTGGAGTTCCCGGGATCCGGACGAGCAGTACTTC. The encoded protein is CAWSSRDPDEQYF.

The rearrangement joins TRBV30 to TRBJ2-1; D call uncertain. Trimming stripped 4 bases from V and 6 bases from J, with 7 bases between. The CDR3 contains 11 residues. CDR1 is GTSNPN, CDR2 SVGIG, per germline (reference sequence). CDR3: CAWTALNEQFF. CDR3 nucleotide sequence: TGTGCCTGGACAGCGCTCAATGAGCAGTTCTTC.

V gene TRBV18 combines with J gene TRBJ1-5; no clear D gene. Germline CDR1 and CDR2: KGHSH and LQKENI. The V end was cut by 3 bases, the J end by 2 bases, with 8 bases between. The CDR3 contains 14 residues. Here the CDR3 DNA reads TGTGCCAGCTCACCGTCGTCTGGCAATCAGCCCCAGCATTTT. Translating gives CASSPSSGNQPQHF.

This chain connects TRBV11-3 to TRBJ2-3; maybe TRBD2 (6 bases). Germline values: CDR1 SGHNT, CDR2 YENEEA. This CDR3 is built from 16 residues. V lost 3 bases to trimming and J lost 9 bases, with 22 bases between them. The CDR3 region has the DNA TGTGCCAGCAGCTTGCGGGGCCCCGGGCCTTCGGGGACGCAGTATTTT. Translating gives CASSLRGPGPSGTQYF.

The chain has TRBV19 and TRBJ1-1, with 7 bases fitting TRBD1. The CDR3 has 15 amino acids. V shed 6 bases, J shed 4 bases, and the junction held 11 bases outside the gene matches. Germline V gives CDR1 LNHDA, CDR2 SQIVND (reference sequence). The CDR3 region has the DNA TGTGCCAGTAGCGGAAAGGGGGCTGTGCGCACTGAAGCTTTCTTT. It encodes CASSGKGAVRTEAFF.

This rearrangement joins TRBV30 to TRBJ2-7; tentatively, D is TRBD2 (5 bases). This CDR3 is 16 amino acids long. The germline V and J ends were trimmed by 2 bases and 0 bases, with 17 bases remaining between them. CDR1 and CDR2 from the germline V gene are GTSNPN and SVGIG (reference sequence). The CDR3 DNA reads TGTGCCTGGAGTTACCCAGCGGTGTCTACCTCCTACGAGCAGTACTTC. As protein: CAWSYPAVSTSYEQYF.

The sample holds a few counts of this clone. This rearrangement joins TRBV5-4 to TRBJ2-1; tentative D call: TRBD2 (6 bases). CDR3 size: 15 residues. V lost 4 bases, J lost 4 bases, and 15 bases lay in between. Germline loops: CDR1 SGHNT, CDR2 YYREEE (reference sequence). CDR3 sequence: CASSPRERAYNEQFF. In DNA, the CDR3 is TGTGCCAGCAGCCCCCGGGAGCGGGCGTACAATGAGCAGTTCTTC.

This clone was observed a few times. The chain carries TRBV28 and TRBJ1-5; D is ambiguous. Germline loops: CDR1 MDHEN, CDR2 SYDVKM. Between the trimmed V and J ends, which lost 2 bases and 7 bases, there was a span of 9 bases. The CDR3 length is 13 residues. The CDR3 bases are TGTGCCAGCAGTTTAGTTTCAGGACAGCCCCAGCATTTT. Its translation is CASSLVSGQPQHF.

The chain is built from TRBV5-1 and TRBJ2-5; 12 bases map to TRBD1. Germline values: CDR1 SGHRS, CDR2 YFSETQ. V lost 4 bases, J lost 5 bases, and 6 bases stayed unmatched. The CDR3 is 15 amino acids. The DNA for the CDR3 is TGCGCCAGCAGCCACGGGACAGGGGGCACGGAGACCCAGTACTTC. Its translation: CASSHGTGGTETQYF.

The V call is TRBV28, the J call TRBJ1-1, with D hard to call. V lost 3 bases, J lost 0 bases, and 5 bases lay in between. CDR3 size: 13 residues. CDR1 and CDR2 (germline): MDHEN, SYDVKM. CDR3 sequence (DNA): TGTGCCAGCAGTTTGCAGGTGAACACTGAAGCTTTCTTT. The encoded protein is CASSLQVNTEAFF.

The gene calls are TRBV30 and TRBJ1-1; no clear D gene. The CDR3 covers 14 residues. V dropped 0 bases and J dropped 4 bases, with 12 bases sitting between them. Germline-derived CDR1 and CDR2 are GTSNPN and SVGIG (reference sequence). The CDR3 DNA reads as TGTGCCTGGAGTGTTGTGGGAGTAGGCACTGAAGCTTTCTTT. Amino acid sequence: CAWSVVGVGTEAFF. Based on the CDR3 plus reference TRBV30 and TRBJ1-1, the full variable domain is SQTIHQWPATLVQPVGSPLSLECTVEGTSNPNLYWYRQAAGRGLQLLFYSVGIGQISSEVPQNLSASRPQDRQFILSSKKLLLSDSGFYLCAWSVVGVGTEAFFGQGTRLTVV.

This clone appeared a few times. The V call is TRBV23-1, the J call TRBJ1-1; possible D gene TRBD1, 6 bases. TRBV23-1 is annotated as an ORF whose role is uncertain. With 4 bases removed from V and 5 bases from J, the gap between germline ends came to 23 bases. There are 17 residues in the CDR3. As DNA, the CDR3 is TGCGCCAGCAGTCCGCCTCCCCTACAGGGTAGGGAAACTGAAGCTTTCTTT. Its protein is CASSPPPLQGRETEAFF.

A few counts support this clone. The chain carries TRBV9 and TRBJ2-2; 7 bases map to TRBD1. Germline V gives CDR1 SGDLS, CDR2 YYNGEE. The V segment lost 1 base and the J segment 2 bases; nucleotides outside the gene matches: 5. This CDR3 has 16 amino acids. In DNA form, the CDR3 reads TGTGCCAGCAGCGTAACGGCAGGGGGTAACACCGGGGAGCTGTTTTTT. The encoded protein is CASSVTAGGNTGELFF.